A selection of T cell receptor beta chains follows, all from one sample in a study of early T cells in non-severe SARS-CoV-2 infection. Each CDR3 protein is one row after TCRdb ran MiXCR on the 5' RACE reads. In the table there are more than 55,000 distinct CDR3 sequences, 8% to 9% of which are singletons. The specimen sequenced was whole blood. The receptors derive from an adult who was a healthcare worker with PCR-confirmed SARS-CoV-2 infection or an uninfected control (not recorded which). The CDR3 runs from the conserved cysteine through the conserved F or W. D genes are given only for firm matches. Expanded clones get a size class; other rows say once, few or many, or leave the size out.

j_call	d_call	cdr3_length	v_call	clone_size	cdr3_nt	cdr3_aa
TRBJ2-2	NA	15	TRBV28	few	TGTGCCAGCAGACCCGGACTCGTTAACACCGGGGAGCTGTTTTTT	CASRPGLVNTGELFF
TRBJ2-1	NA	14	TRBV15	few	TGTGCCACCAGCAGAGATCTCGAGCGGCGGAGACAGTTCTTC	CATSRDLERRRQFF
TRBJ2-3	TRBD2	15	TRBV28	NA	TGTGCCAGCAGTGACTCCACTAGCGATACAGATACGCAGTATTTT	CASSDSTSDTDTQYF
TRBJ2-7	NA	14	TRBV29-1	NA	TGCAGCGTTGAAGAAGCTAGCCGACCTTACGAGCAGTACTTC	CSVEEASRPYEQYF
TRBJ2-7	NA	13	TRBV2	few	TGTGCCAGCAGTGCTCATAAGGCCTACGAGCAGTACTTC	CASSAHKAYEQYF
TRBJ1-2	NA	17	TRBV12-2	few	TGTGCAAGTCGCTTTGTGGAGGCACCCGTGGGGCACTATGGCTACACCTTC	CASRFVEAPVGHYGYTF
TRBJ2-2	NA	14	TRBV12-3/TRBV12-4	many	TGTGCCAGCAGTTTTAACGCGAACACCGGGGAGCTGTTTTTT	CASSFNANTGELFF
TRBJ2-3	NA	16	TRBV5-1	NA	TGCGCCAGCAGATGGAGGGGGCGAGACTCCACAGATACGCAGTATTTT	CASRWRGRDSTDTQYF
TRBJ2-1	NA	13	TRBV27	many	TGTGCCAGCAGTCAGCGGTTCAGGGGTGAGCAGTTCTTC	CASSQRFRGEQFF
TRBJ2-1	NA	16	TRBV7-9	many	TGTGCCAGCATTCCCTCAATGGCTAGCTCCTACAATGAGCAGTTCTTC	CASIPSMASSYNEQFF
TRBJ2-1	TRBD1	15	TRBV7-8	NA	TGTGCCAGCAGCGAGCTGGGACAGGAAAACAATGAGCAGTTCTTC	CASSELGQENNEQFF
TRBJ2-2	NA	14	TRBV24-1	few	TGTGCCACCAGTGTCCCCACGGGGCCCGGGGAGCTGTTTTTT	CATSVPTGPGELFF
TRBJ2-2	TRBD1	15	TRBV5-4	many	TGTGCCAGCAGCTTCGACAGGGGGTCTACAGGGGAGCTGTTTTTT	CASSFDRGSTGELFF
TRBJ2-7	NA	15	TRBV28	many	TGTGCCAGCAGTTTCCTCCCGAACAGGGACTACGAGCAGTACTTC	CASSFLPNRDYEQYF
TRBJ2-7	TRBD1	15	TRBV11-2	few	TGTGCCAGCAGCTTACGGACAGGGTTCTCTTTCGAGCAGTACTTC	CASSLRTGFSFEQYF
TRBJ2-2	NA	13	TRBV28	NA	TGTGCCAGCAGTCTCACCTTAACCGGGGAGCTGTTTTTT	CASSLTLTGELFF
TRBJ2-5	NA	15	TRBV7-9	few	TGTGCCAGCAGCCCAGGGACAAGTCGGGACGAGACCCAGTACTTC	CASSPGTSRDETQYF
TRBJ1-2	TRBD1	15	TRBV29-1	few	TGCAGCGTTGACCTGCAGGGACAGGACAACTATGGCTACACCTTC	CSVDLQGQDNYGYTF
TRBJ2-3	TRBD2	16	TRBV11-2	few	TGTGCCAGCAGCTTAGTACCTAGCGGGAACCCAGATACGCAGTATTTT	CASSLVPSGNPDTQYF
TRBJ2-5	NA	13	TRBV28	few	TGTGCCAGCAGTTTACTAGCGTCGCAGACCCAGTACTTC	CASSLLASQTQYF
TRBJ2-7	TRBD2	14	TRBV19	many	TGTGCCAGTAGTATCAGCGGGAGTCGGTACGAGCAGTACTTC	CASSISGSRYEQYF
TRBJ2-7	TRBD1	15	TRBV28	NA	TGTGCCAGCAGTTTGGGACAGGGAGGGCTTGCCGAGCAGTACTTC	CASSLGQGGLAEQYF
TRBJ2-3	TRBD2	17	TRBV30	many	TGTGCCTGGAGTAACCTAGCGGGAGGGCCATCCACAGATACGCAGTATTTT	CAWSNLAGGPSTDTQYF
TRBJ2-7	NA	10	TRBV12-5	many	TGTGCTAGAAGGGGCCACGAGCAGTACTTC	CARRGHEQYF